These 8 T cell receptor beta chains came from one sample sequenced in a study of T-cell memory formation after mild COVID-19 (dated by TCRdb to 2020 to 2022). Library creation used 5' RACE. Data came from an Illumina NovaSeq 6000. The public reads were run again by TCRdb, first through fastp at Q25 and then through MiXCR, and only productive beta chains were kept. Rows with a matching CDR3 protein are joined into one entry that keeps the most common DNA and genes. In all, the sample holds roughly 280,000 distinct CDR3 sequences, and approximately 8.4% of those were seen once. The ten largest clones take up 22% of the sample. Material: PBMCs or a T cell subset sorted from them (not recorded which). The receptor source for this set is a man between 18 and 29 years old who had mild COVID-19 (a few samples of this study predate the infection). The sample titles of this study are shuffled in the database, so cell type and time point are left out; the donor was told from shared clones.

This clonotype has just a few counts. The chain employs TRBV5-6 and TRBJ1-1; possible D gene TRBD1, 6 bases. The CDR3 sequence is 11 residues long. With 4 bases removed from V and 9 bases from J, the gap between germline ends came to 10 bases. CDR1 and CDR2 from the germline V gene are SGHDT and YYEEEE. DNA for the CDR3: TGTGCCAGCAGCATCGGGGGGCAAGCTTTCTTT. It is translated as CASSIGGQAFF. Full variable domain (rest looked up from reference TRBV5-6 and TRBJ1-1): DAGVTQSPTHLIKTRGQQVTLRCSPKSGHDTVSWYQQALGQGPQFIFQYYEEEERQRGNFPDRFSGHQFPNYSSELNVNALLLGDSALYLCASSIGGQAFFGQGTRLTVV.

The chain has TRBV20-1 and TRBJ2-1; no reliable D call. Between the trimmed V and J ends, which lost 0 bases and 4 bases, there was a span of 10 bases. This CDR3 is built from 14 residues. CDR1 DFQATT and CDR2 SNEGSKA come from the germline V gene (reference sequence). Here the CDR3 reads CSAREPTRYNEQFF. DNA of the CDR3: TGCAGTGCTAGAGAACCGACCCGTTACAATGAGCAGTTCTTC.

The V gene is TRBV6-6, the J gene TRBJ1-6, with D unresolved. Trimming took off 5 bases at V and 7 bases at J, with 15 bases between the two ends. The CDR3 extends over 15 amino acids. CDR1 MNHNY and CDR2 SVGAGI come from the germline V gene (reference sequence). In nucleotides, the CDR3 is TGTGCCAGCAGTGTGAGGAATTGGCTGAATTCACCCCTCCACTTT. Residues: CASSVRNWLNSPLHF.

The sample holds many counts of this clonotype. CDR3 DNA sequence: TGCGCCAGCAGCCAAGAAGGGGGCTGGGACGAGACCCAGTACTTC. It encodes CASSQEGGWDETQYF. The chain couples TRBV4-3 to TRBJ2-5, with 7 bases lining up with TRBD1. Germline V CDR1 and CDR2: LGHNA, YSLEER. The CDR3 is 15 amino acids. Trimming removed 0 bases from V and 5 bases from J; junction bases left unmatched: 6.

This clonotype was counted at least ten times. The chain couples TRBV5-1 to TRBJ2-4, with D tentatively TRBD1 (6 bases). The germline V gene has CDR1 SGHRS and CDR2 YFSETQ. There are 16 residues in the CDR3. V lost 0 bases and J 3 bases, leaving 13 bases between the germline ends. CDR3 region: CASSLDGFRGKNIQYF. The CDR3, as DNA: TGCGCCAGCAGCTTGGATGGTTTCAGGGGCAAAAACATTCAGTACTTC.

The sample holds a few counts of this clonotype. The rearrangement uses TRBV20-1 and TRBJ2-6, with 7 bases lining up with TRBD1. Per germline, CDR1 DFQATT and CDR2 SNEGSKA (reference sequence). The junction had 5 bases not matched to a gene; V was cut back by 0 bases and J by 0 bases. CDR3 length equals 17 residues. The CDR3 region has the DNA TGCAGTGCTAGAGATGGGACAGCGACCTCTGGGGCCAACGTCCTGACTTTC. Residues: CSARDGTATSGANVLTF.

The J gene is TRBJ1-1, the V gene TRBV7-9; D is possibly TRBD1 (5 bases). The germline V and J ends were trimmed by 3 bases and 5 bases, with 13 bases remaining between them. Germline V lookup: CDR1 SEHNR, CDR2 FQNEAQ (reference sequence). CDR3 length equals 14 residues. The CDR3 loop is CASSFSLGETEAFF. The CDR3 nucleotides are TGTGCCAGCAGCTTCTCCTTGGGGGAGACTGAAGCTTTCTTT.

The rearrangement links TRBV7-8 to TRBJ2-3, with D perhaps matching TRBD2 (6 bases). V lost 1 base and J lost 0, with 11 bases in between. Germline V CDR1 and CDR2: SGHVS, FQNEAQ. CDR3 length equals 16 residues. In DNA form, the CDR3 reads TGTGCCAGCAGCTTAGATTGGCGGGGAAGCACAGATACGCAGTATTTT. Translation gives CASSLDWRGSTDTQYF.